The 32 T cell receptor beta chains in this list originate from one sample, sequenced in a study of T cells after yellow fever vaccination. Each CDR3 protein gets one entry after TCRdb re-called the 5' RACE reads with MiXCR. The sample records approximately 150,000 distinct CDR3 sequences, around 9.3% being singletons. The sample in question was CD8+ T cells sorted from PBMCs, obtained 45 days after the yellow fever booster vaccination. Receptor source: a man between 18 and 29 years old who received the YFV17D yellow fever vaccine.

This clonotype was seen a few times. The DNA of the CDR3 is TGTGCCAGCAGCATGGGGGCCAGGGCGGACACCGGGGAGCTGTTTTTT. This codes for CASSMGARADTGELFF. The genes are TRBV7-6 and TRBJ2-2, with TRBD1 as a possible D gene (6 bases). Germline loops: CDR1 SGHVS, CDR2 FNYEAQ. The ends were cut back, 5 bases at V and 3 bases at J, with 16 bases in the middle. The CDR3 runs to 16 residues. The complete variable domain, with remaining parts taken from reference TRBV7-6 and TRBJ2-2, reads GAGVSQSPRYKVTKRGQDVALRCDPISGHVSLYWYRQALGQGPEFLTYFNYEAQQDKSGLPNDRFSAERPEGSISTLTIQRTEQRDSAMYRCASSMGARADTGELFFGEGSRLTVL.

This sequence joins TRBV11-2 and TRBJ1-5; 7 bases are a match to TRBD1. CDR1 and CDR2 from the germline V gene are SGHAT and FQNNGV. V was pared by 5 bases and J by 2 bases, with 6 bases of the junction left unmatched. This CDR3 has 15 residues. CDR3 loop: CASSRDRAGNQPQHF. The CDR3 nucleotides are TGTGCCAGCAGCCGCGACAGGGCTGGCAATCAGCCCCAGCATTTT.

This clonotype was seen a few times. The chain recombines TRBV5-6 with TRBJ2-1; 7 bases match TRBD1. The J segment lost 3 bases and the V segment lost 3 bases, leaving 0 bases of the junction unmatched. The length of the CDR3 is 13 residues. CDR1 and CDR2 from the germline V gene are SGHDT and YYEEEE. The CDR3 nucleotides read TGTGCCAGCAGCTCAGGGGGCTACAATGAGCAGTTCTTC. Its translation is CASSSGGYNEQFF.

The CDR3 nucleotides are TGTGCCAGCAGCGTAGACAACTCCGCGAAGAATGAGCAGTTCTTC. This translates into CASSVDNSAKNEQFF. The chain uses TRBV9 and TRBJ2-1; D remains ambiguous. The CDR3 consists of 15 residues. The V end was cut by 0 bases, the J end by 7 bases, with 14 bases between. Germline V lookup: CDR1 SGDLS, CDR2 YYNGEE.

This clonotype was found a few times. The J gene is TRBJ1-2, the V gene TRBV2; no reliable D call. Germline CDR1 reads SNHLY; CDR2 reads FYNNEI. V shed 4 bases and J shed 5 bases, with 8 bases lying between them. The CDR3 spans 12 residues. In DNA, the CDR3 is TGTGCCAGCAGTGGGGCGTCTTATGGCTACACCTTC. Protein sequence: CASSGASYGYTF. Drawing the rest from reference TRBV2 and TRBJ1-2, the complete variable domain is EPEVTQTPSHQVTQMGQEVILRCVPISNHLYFYWYRQILGQKVEFLVSFYNNEISEKSEIFDDQFSVERPDGSNFTLKIRSTKLEDSAMYFCASSGASYGYTFGSGTRLTVV.

This clonotype was detected only a few times. The genes are TRBV5-1 and TRBJ2-2; tentative D call: TRBD1 (5 bases). Trimming took off 2 bases at V and 4 bases at J, with 12 bases between the two ends. The germline CDR1 and CDR2 sequences are SGHRS and YFSETQ. The CDR3 has 15 amino acids. The CDR3 spells CASSFWQGVTGELFF. The CDR3 nucleotides read TGCGCCAGCAGCTTTTGGCAGGGCGTCACCGGGGAGCTGTTTTTT.

The genes are TRBV10-3 and TRBJ2-3; TRBD1 might be the D (6 bases). Germline V gene data show CDR1 as ENHRY and CDR2 as SYGVKD. V was shortened by 2 bases and J by 4 bases, with 13 bases between the two germline ends. This CDR3 has 15 residues. The CDR3 loop is CAISEPPGVSDTQYF. DNA for the CDR3: TGTGCCATCAGTGAGCCGCCAGGGGTGTCAGATACGCAGTATTTT.

This chain connects TRBV6-2 or TRBV6-3 to TRBJ1-5, with D tentatively TRBD1 (5 bases). Germline lookup yields CDR1 MNHEY and CDR2 SVGEGT. V was cut by 0 bases and J by 4 bases, with 10 bases left in between. The length of the CDR3 is 15 residues. The CDR3 sequence is CASSYSGQQNQPQHF. The CDR3, as DNA: TGTGCCAGCAGTTACTCGGGGCAGCAGAATCAGCCCCAGCATTTT.

The chain links TRBV2 to TRBJ2-5; TRBD1 is a possible D gene (7 bases). The CDR3 has 13 amino acids. Looked up from germline, CDR1 is SNHLY and CDR2 is FYNNEI. Trimming removed 7 bases from V and 5 bases from J, with 14 bases in between. In DNA form, the CDR3 reads TGTGCCAGCACCGTGACAGGGAGGGAGACCCAGTACTTC. It translates to CASTVTGRETQYF.

This clonotype was detected a few times. The rearrangement joins TRBV11-2 to TRBJ2-1; D not resolved. CDR1 is SGHAT, CDR2 FQNNGV, per germline. V lost 1 base, J lost 1 base, and 8 bases lay in between. The CDR3 has 15 residues. The DNA of the CDR3 is TGTGCCAGCAGCTTAGGGGTAAGATCCTACAATGAGCAGTTCTTC. Amino acids: CASSLGVRSYNEQFF.

There are a few counts of this clonotype. The chain couples TRBV7-6 to TRBJ2-7, with D perhaps being TRBD1 or TRBD2 (5 bases each). The CDR3 totals 16 residues. Trimming removed 1 base from V and 9 bases from J, with 22 bases in between. Germline V CDR1 and CDR2: SGHVS, FNYEAQ. CDR3 in amino acids: CASSLVGTDDLRGQYF. CDR3 DNA: TGTGCCAGCAGCTTAGTGGGGACGGACGATCTACGAGGGCAGTACTTC.

The chain recombines TRBV19 with TRBJ2-1, with D possibly TRBD1 on 6 matching bases. Germline lookup yields CDR1 LNHDA and CDR2 SQIVND (reference sequence). V lost 3 bases to trimming and J lost 0 bases, with 9 bases between them. The CDR3 extends over 15 amino acids. The CDR3 bases are TGTGCCAGTAGTATTCAGGGGATCTCCTACAATGAGCAGTTCTTC. It encodes CASSIQGISYNEQFF.

The chain uses TRBV3-1 and TRBJ2-2; D is perhaps TRBD1 or TRBD2 (6 bases each). CDR1 and CDR2 (germline): LGHDT, YNNKEL (reference sequence). Trimming shortened V by 1 base and J by 7 bases, and 10 bases separated the two germline ends. CDR3 length: 14 residues. In DNA, the CDR3 is TGTGCCAGCAGCCAAGGGGGGGCGAGCGGGGAGCTGTTTTTT. As protein: CASSQGGASGELFF.

The V gene is TRBV24-1, the J gene TRBJ2-5, with D perhaps TRBD1 (6 bases). The germline V gene has CDR1 KGHDR and CDR2 SFDVKD. This CDR3 is 13 amino acids long. V dropped 7 bases and J dropped 4 bases, with 12 bases sitting between them. The CDR3 coding sequence is TGTGCCACCAGAACAGGGAGTTCAGAGACCCAGTACTTC. Translated, it gives CATRTGSSETQYF.

The genes are TRBV19 and TRBJ2-1, with D perhaps matching TRBD2 (5 bases). Germline values: CDR1 LNHDA, CDR2 SQIVND (reference sequence). Trimming shortened V by 4 bases and J by 9 bases, and 13 bases separated the two germline ends. The CDR3 totals 13 residues. CDR3 sequence: CASSTHGNIEQFF. The CDR3 coding sequence is TGTGCCAGTAGTACCCACGGGAATATTGAGCAGTTCTTC.

The chain combines TRBV27 with TRBJ2-1; the D is unclear. The germline V and J ends were trimmed by 8 bases and 3 bases, with 14 bases remaining between them. The CDR3 totals 14 residues. Germline assignment: CDR1 MNHEY and CDR2 SMNVEV (reference sequence). CDR3 sequence (DNA): TGTGCCAGCGCAACCCCCCCTTTCTACAATGAGCAGTTCTTC. Amino acid sequence: CASATPPFYNEQFF.

This clonotype was found a few times. This chain links TRBV29-1 with TRBJ2-5, with D perhaps assigned TRBD1 or TRBD2 (5 bases each). Trimming stripped 1 base from V and 5 bases from J, with 14 bases between. The V gene's germline CDR1 is SQVTM and CDR2 ANQGSEA. CDR3 length: 14 residues. The CDR3 region is CSVEARAGTETQYF. The CDR3 DNA reads TGCAGCGTTGAAGCTCGGGCAGGGACGGAGACCCAGTACTTC.

The J gene is TRBJ2-3, the V gene TRBV11-2; 7 nucleotides agree with TRBD2. With 3 bases clipped from V and 4 bases from J, the junction kept 10 bases outside the gene matches. This CDR3 is 16 amino acids long. Germline assignment: CDR1 SGHAT and CDR2 FQNNGV. CDR3: CASSFRGRGSADTQYF. The CDR3 region has the DNA TGTGCCAGCAGCTTCCGAGGGCGGGGGAGCGCAGATACGCAGTATTTT.

This clonotype was observed a handful of times. This chain uses TRBV4-1 with TRBJ2-3, with D hard to call. CDR1 is MGHRA, CDR2 YSYEKL, per germline. This CDR3 spans 12 amino acids. V was cut by 1 base and J by 10 bases, with 9 bases left in between. In DNA form, the CDR3 reads TGCGCCAGCAGCCAAGGTAGCTTGGCGCAGTATTTT. It translates to CASSQGSLAQYF.

In this sample, this clonotype turned up a few times. This chain uses TRBV11-2 with TRBJ2-7, with D perhaps TRBD1 or TRBD2 (5 bases each). This CDR3 spans 14 amino acids. Germline V lookup: CDR1 SGHAT, CDR2 FQNNGV. With 6 bases removed from V and 3 bases from J, the gap between germline ends came to 15 bases. The CDR3 loop is CASRQTRGDYEQYV. The CDR3 nucleotides are TGTGCCAGCAGGCAGACCCGAGGGGACTACGAGCAGTACGTC.

This clonotype was observed a single time. The J gene is TRBJ2-6, the V gene TRBV5-4; D possibly corresponds to TRBD2 (6 bases). In germline, CDR1 is SGHNT, CDR2 YYREEE (reference sequence). V dropped 4 bases and J dropped 0 bases, with 23 bases sitting between them. This CDR3 comprises 20 residues. This chain's CDR3 is CASSGEAAAGYNSGANVLTF. CDR3 DNA: TGTGCCAGCAGCGGGGAGGCCGCGGCGGGCTACAACTCTGGGGCCAACGTCCTGACTTTC.

This clonotype was seen only a few times. The V call is TRBV30, the J call TRBJ2-7; D is uncertain. The CDR3 totals 13 residues. V lost 5 bases and J lost 6, with 17 bases in between. CDR1 and CDR2 from the germline V gene are GTSNPN and SVGIG (reference sequence). CDR3: CAWAPTRVSEQYF. In DNA form, the CDR3 reads TGTGCCTGGGCCCCGACAAGGGTGAGCGAGCAGTACTTC.

The chain uses TRBV20-1 and TRBJ2-1, with a possible D match to TRBD2 (5 bases). In germline, CDR1 is DFQATT, CDR2 SNEGSKA (reference sequence). This CDR3 contains 15 residues. The V gene lost 6 bases and the J gene lost 7 bases, with 22 bases spanning the gap. The CDR3 DNA sequence: TGCAGTGCGACGATCGGGATTGGAGCGTGGAATGAGCAGTTCTTC. This translates into CSATIGIGAWNEQFF.

This clonotype was seen a few times. This sequence joins TRBV6-5 and TRBJ2-7, with 7 bases lining up with TRBD1. The germline V gene has CDR1 MNHEY and CDR2 SVGAGI. This CDR3 comprises 15 residues. The V gene end was trimmed by 5 bases and the J gene end by 7 bases; junction bases not matched to a gene: 14. The CDR3 protein is CASSPGTENPREQYV. CDR3 bases: TGTGCCAGCAGTCCAGGGACAGAAAACCCCCGGGAGCAGTACGTC.

This clonotype appeared a few times. The V gene is TRBV7-9, the J gene TRBJ2-3; 10 bases align to TRBD2. The germline V gene has CDR1 SEHNR and CDR2 FQNEAQ (reference sequence). Trimming at V came to 4 bases and at J to 0 bases, leaving 4 bases not matched to a gene. CDR3 length: 16 amino acids. This CDR3 reads CASSSNSGGSTDTQYF. The CDR3 region has the DNA TGTGCCAGCAGCTCTAATAGCGGGGGGAGCACAGATACGCAGTATTTT.

V and J are TRBV3-1 and TRBJ2-7; 8 bases map to TRBD2. Losses at the gene ends were 0 bases for V and 3 bases for J; bases not matched to a gene: 4. Looked up from germline, CDR1 is LGHDT and CDR2 is YNNKEL (reference sequence). This CDR3 has 15 amino acids. CDR3 DNA sequence: TGTGCCAGCAGCCAAGACTGGCTAGCGGGCTACGAGCAGTACTTC. Its translation: CASSQDWLAGYEQYF.

In its sample, this clonotype was seen a few times. The rearrangement links TRBV4-1 to TRBJ1-1, with D perhaps matching TRBD1 (6 bases). Trimming stripped 4 bases from V and 6 bases from J, with 21 bases between. This CDR3 region has 16 residues. Germline V gives CDR1 MGHRA, CDR2 YSYEKL. The CDR3 region has the DNA TGCGCCAGCAGCCGGCAGGGGAGGGAGAGAAAGCCTGAAGCTTTCTTT. Encoded protein: CASSRQGRERKPEAFF.

This clonotype was counted between two and nine times. The CDR3 nucleotides read TGCAGCGTTACAGGGGGCGATGGCTACACCTTC. This encodes CSVTGGDGYTF. The chain combines TRBV29-1 with TRBJ1-2; 9 positions agree with TRBD1. The CDR3 is 11 residues long. V trimming: 5 bases; J trimming: 6 bases; junction bases outside the gene matches: 1. CDR1 SQVTM and CDR2 ANQGSEA come from the germline V gene.

In this sample, this clonotype turned up a few times. This chain connects TRBV29-1 to TRBJ2-3; 10 positions agree with TRBD2. Germline lookup yields CDR1 SQVTM and CDR2 ANQGSEA. This CDR3 comprises 16 residues. J was trimmed by 4 bases and V by 6 bases; bases with no gene match: 13. This CDR3 reads CSVATDLAGVSDTQYF. CDR3 in DNA: TGCAGCGTCGCTACGGATCTAGCGGGGGTATCAGATACGCAGTATTTT.

This clonotype has only a few counts. The rearrangement links TRBV4-1 to TRBJ2-3; D is unclear. Germline loops: CDR1 MGHRA, CDR2 YSYEKL. CDR3 size: 16 residues. With 0 bases removed from V and 0 bases from J, the gap between germline ends came to 10 bases. CDR3 protein: CASSQDSYRSTDTQYF. CDR3 bases: TGCGCCAGCAGCCAAGATAGCTACAGAAGCACAGATACGCAGTATTTT.

There are many counts of this clonotype. This chain links TRBV4-1 with TRBJ2-4; D ambiguous. Germline V lookup: CDR1 MGHRA, CDR2 YSYEKL. The V and J ends lost 4 bases and 3 bases respectively, with 25 bases between them. The CDR3 length is 19 residues. The CDR3 coding sequence is TGCGCCAGCAGCCGACGACCTCCGGACGGATACGAGAGCAAAAACATTCAGTACTTC. Its protein is CASSRRPPDGYESKNIQYF.

This clonotype turned up a few times. This chain joins TRBV7-2 and TRBJ1-3; no definite D call. The V gene lost 0 bases and the J gene lost 0 bases, with 6 bases spanning the gap. Germline CDR1 reads SGHTA; CDR2 reads FQGNSA. CDR3 length equals 15 residues. The CDR3, as DNA: TGTGCCAGCAGCTTAGCGCGGAGCTCTGGAAACACCATATATTTT. It translates to CASSLARSSGNTIYF. The variable domain in full, with the rest retrieved from reference TRBV7-2 and TRBJ1-3, is GAGVSQSPSNKVTEKGKDVELRCDPISGHTALYWYRQSLGQGLEFLIYFQGNSAPDKSGLPSDRFSAERTGGSVSTLTIQRTQQEDSAVYLCASSLARSSGNTIYFGEGSWLTVV.